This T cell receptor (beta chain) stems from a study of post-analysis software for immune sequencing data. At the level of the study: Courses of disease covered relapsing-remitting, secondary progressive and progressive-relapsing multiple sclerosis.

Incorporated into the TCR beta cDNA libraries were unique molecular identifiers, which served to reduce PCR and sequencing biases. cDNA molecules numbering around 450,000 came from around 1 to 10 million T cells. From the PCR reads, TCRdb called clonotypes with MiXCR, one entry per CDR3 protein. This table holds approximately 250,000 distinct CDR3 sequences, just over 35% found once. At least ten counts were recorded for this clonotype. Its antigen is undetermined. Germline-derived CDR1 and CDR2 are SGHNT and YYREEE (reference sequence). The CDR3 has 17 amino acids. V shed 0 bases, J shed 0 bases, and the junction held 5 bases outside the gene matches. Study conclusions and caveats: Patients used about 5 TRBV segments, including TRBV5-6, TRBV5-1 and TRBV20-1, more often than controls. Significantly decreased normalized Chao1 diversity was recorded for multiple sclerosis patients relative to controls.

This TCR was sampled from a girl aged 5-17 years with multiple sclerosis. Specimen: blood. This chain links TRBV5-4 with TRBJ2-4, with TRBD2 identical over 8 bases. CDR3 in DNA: TGTGCCAGCAGCTTGGGGGCTAGCGGGTTAGCCAAAAACATTCAGTACTTC. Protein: CASSLGASGLAKNIQYF.